These 30 T cell receptor beta chains were sequenced from one sample in a study of persistence of HIV-infected CD4 T cells. This was the immunoSEQ version 4 assay in survey mode. Measured with immunoSEQ multiplex PCR; TCRdb has only the in-frame clones, and not every one. The top ten clones hold approximately 14% of a sample with tens of thousands of clones, around three quarters of them seen once. Their antigens remain unidentified. Cells were stimulated with overlapping HIV-1 Gag 15-mer peptides. Sorted nonresponding memory CD4+ T cells were CD40L-negative, CD69-negative, CD45RO-high. The specimen was CD4+ T cells sorted from PBMCs after roughly 19-hour stimulation, collected from a patient who received antiretroviral therapy. The receptor set was obtained from an adult man with HIV who was CMV-seropositive.

The J gene is TRBJ2-1, the V gene TRBV6-5, with D perhaps being TRBD1 or TRBD2 (5 bases each). V lost 5 bases, J lost 5 bases, and 16 bases lay in between. This CDR3 is 15 amino acids long. Looked up from germline, CDR1 is MNHEY and CDR2 is SVGAGI. Here the CDR3 DNA reads TGTGCCAGCAGTCTCTCCCGGGGCCGGAACAATGAGCAGTTCTTC. Amino acid sequence: CASSLSRGRNNEQFF.

This chain links TRBV5-6 with TRBJ1-1; 9 bases are a match to TRBD1. CDR1 is SGHDT, CDR2 YYEEEE, per germline. The CDR3 spans 16 residues. J gave up 3 bases and V 3 bases, and 9 bases lay outside the gene matches. The CDR3 is CASSSGTGIMDTEAFF. For the CDR3, the DNA is TGTGCCAGCAGCTCCGGGACAGGGATAATGGACACTGAAGCTTTCTTT.

This clone showed up just once. The J gene is TRBJ1-1, the V gene TRBV7-8; D perhaps matches TRBD1 (6 bases). In germline, CDR1 is SGHVS, CDR2 FQNEAQ. Trimming pared 2 bases from V and 1 base from J, leaving 17 bases between. This CDR3 is 17 amino acids long. CDR3 sequence reads: CASSLSHQGFWNTEAFF. In DNA form, the CDR3 reads TGTGCCAGCAGCTTATCTCACCAGGGGTTTTGGAACACTGAAGCTTTCTTT.

This chain links TRBV5-6 with TRBJ2-1; D remains ambiguous. The CDR3 is made up of 15 amino acids. Germline assignment: CDR1 SGHDT and CDR2 YYEEEE. V was clipped by 0 bases and J by 0 bases, with 7 bases between them. The CDR3 is CASSLVMSSYNEQFF. CDR3 DNA sequence: TGTGCCAGCAGCTTGGTTATGAGCTCCTACAATGAGCAGTTCTTC.

The chain is built from TRBV19 and TRBJ1-2, with D possibly being TRBD1 (5 bases). The CDR3 extends over 14 amino acids. V lost 5 bases, J lost 3 bases, and 13 bases lay in between. The V gene's germline CDR1 is LNHDA and CDR2 SQIVND (reference sequence). This chain's CDR3 is CASSLQGVHYGYTF. The DNA of the CDR3 is TGTGCCAGTAGTTTGCAAGGGGTACACTATGGCTACACCTTC.

J is TRBJ1-2 and V is TRBV2, with 7 positions matching TRBD1. The CDR3 has 12 residues. The germline CDR1 and CDR2 sequences are SNHLY and FYNNEI. CDR3 in DNA: TGTGCTGCGACGGGGACAGACTATGGCTACACCTTC. Its translation: CAATGTDYGYTF.

V usage is TRBV19 and J usage is TRBJ1-2; 7 nucleotides line up with TRBD1. Trimming took 0 bases from V and 8 from J; bases not matched to a gene: 12. The CDR3 contains 16 residues. Per germline, CDR1 LNHDA and CDR2 SQIVND (reference sequence). Here the CDR3 reads CASSIDLQTGLQGYTF. CDR3 coding DNA: TGTGCCAGTAGTATAGACCTCCAGACAGGGCTCCAGGGCTACACCTTC.

The chain is built from TRBV9 and TRBJ1-1, with D possibly being TRBD1 (6 bases). Trimming shortened V by 4 bases and J by 5 bases, and 15 bases separated the two germline ends. CDR1 is SGDLS and CDR2 is YYNGEE in the germline V gene. This CDR3 spans 14 amino acids. In DNA form, the CDR3 reads TGTGCCAGCAGCCCGAGGGGGGGAGGGACTGAAGCTTTCTTT. This gives the protein CASSPRGGGTEAFF. Drawing the rest from reference TRBV9 and TRBJ1-1, the complete variable domain is DSGVTQTPKHLITATGQRVTLRCSPRSGDLSVYWYQQSLDQGLQFLIQYYNGEERAKGNILERFSAQQFPDLHSELNLSSLELGDSALYFCASSPRGGGTEAFFGQGTRLTVV.

The genes are TRBV6-1 and TRBJ1-2, with TRBD1 matching over 7 bases. Trimming removed 1 base from V and 1 base from J; junction bases left unmatched: 9. CDR3 size: 17 residues. Germline lookup yields CDR1 MNHNS and CDR2 SASEGT. The CDR3 reads CASSEGPGGPLNYGYTF. CDR3 DNA: TGTGCCAGCAGTGAAGGTCCAGGGGGGCCCCTTAACTATGGCTACACCTTC.

This rearrangement joins TRBV12-3 or TRBV12-4 to TRBJ1-1, with TRBD1 as a possible D gene (5 bases). The CDR3 consists of 13 residues. V lost 6 bases and J lost 11, with 19 bases in between. Here the CDR3 reads CASSLRGGLGAFF. The CDR3 nucleotides read TGTGCCAGCAGCCTTAGGGGCGGACTTGGGGCTTTCTTT.

J is TRBJ1-1 and V is TRBV6-1, with TRBD1 matching over 11 bases. The trim removed 4 bases at V and 2 bases at J, leaving 9 bases unmatched. This CDR3 contains 17 residues. Germline assignment: CDR1 MNHNS and CDR2 SASEGT. Written as DNA, the CDR3 is TGTGCCAGCAGTGGGGACAGGGGGAGGGGGGCTAACACTGAAGCTTTCTTT. The encoded protein is CASSGDRGRGANTEAFF.

This chain links TRBV11-2 with TRBJ1-1; maybe TRBD1 (5 bases). Trimming stripped 3 bases from V and 1 base from J, with 12 bases between. The CDR3 totals 15 residues. Germline values: CDR1 SGHAT, CDR2 FQNNGV. CDR3 residues: CASSFAGGGNTEAFF. CDR3 DNA: TGTGCCAGCAGCTTTGCCGGGGGGGGGAACACTGAAGCTTTCTTT.

The J gene is TRBJ2-2, the V gene TRBV29-1; 9 bases align to TRBD1. The CDR3 totals 16 residues. The V gene end was trimmed by 5 bases and the J gene end by 6 bases; junction bases not matched to a gene: 13. CDR1 is SQVTM, CDR2 ANQGSEA, per germline. This chain's CDR3 is CSVTQWGTGFSGELFF. CDR3 nucleotides: TGCAGCGTTACCCAATGGGGGACAGGGTTCTCCGGGGAGCTGTTTTTT.

This chain links TRBV10-3 with TRBJ1-2, with D maybe TRBD1 (5 bases). CDR3 length: 14 amino acids. Germline V gives CDR1 ENHRY, CDR2 SYGVKD. V dropped 3 bases and J dropped 0 bases, with 8 bases sitting between them. The CDR3 region has the DNA TGTGCCATCAGTGACCTGGGGGCTAACTATGGCTACACCTTC. This codes for CAISDLGANYGYTF.

In nucleotides, the CDR3 is TGTGCCAGCAGTGAAAACCCAGGGGCCCAGCCCCAGCATTTT. Its translation: CASSENPGAQPQHF. This chain links TRBV2 with TRBJ1-5; D might be TRBD1 (6 bases). CDR3 length: 14 amino acids. Germline lookup yields CDR1 SNHLY and CDR2 FYNNEI. Trimming cost V 2 bases and J 7 bases, with 12 bases left between them.

The rearrangement uses TRBV9 and TRBJ2-7; TRBD2 might be the D (5 bases). The germline gives CDR1 SGDLS, CDR2 YYNGEE. V dropped 0 bases and J dropped 2 bases, with 9 bases sitting between them. The CDR3 has 14 amino acids. The CDR3 DNA sequence: TGTGCCAGCAGCGTAGATCGGGGTCCCTACGAGCAGTACTTC. Its protein is CASSVDRGPYEQYF.

This clone was seen more than once but under ten times. The chain is built from TRBV6-5 and TRBJ1-1; TRBD1 matches at 8 bases. Looked up from germline, CDR1 is MNHEY and CDR2 is SVGAGI. V gave up 6 bases and J gave up 8 bases; unmatched junction bases: 5. This CDR3 spans 12 amino acids. The CDR3 DNA sequence: TGTGCCAGCAGCAGGACAGGGCTCGAAGCTTTCTTT. Its protein is CASSRTGLEAFF.

The chain uses TRBV7-8 and TRBJ1-5; D gene unclear. With 2 bases removed from V and 7 bases from J, the gap between germline ends came to 15 bases. The germline gives CDR1 SGHVS, CDR2 FQNEAQ. The CDR3 is made up of 15 amino acids. CDR3 in DNA: TGTGCCAGCAGCTTAAATGCGGGGTTGGACCAGCCCCAGCATTTT. Its translation is CASSLNAGLDQPQHF.

This clone was seen only a few times. The sample contains more than one DNA sequence encoding this CDR3. This chain joins TRBV6-5 and TRBJ2-2; a possible D gene is TRBD1 (6 bases). This CDR3 spans 15 amino acids. V was pared by 4 bases and J by 4 bases, with 13 bases between. Germline V gives CDR1 MNHEY, CDR2 SVGAGI. The CDR3 nucleotides are TGTGCCAGCAGTTTACAGGGTTTGGGCACCGGGGAGCTGTTTTTT. This encodes CASSLQGLGTGELFF.

The chain links TRBV14 to TRBJ2-1, with D possibly being TRBD1 (6 bases). This CDR3 comprises 12 residues. The V gene lost 3 bases and the J gene lost 7 bases, with 7 bases spanning the gap. Looked up from germline, CDR1 is SGHDN and CDR2 is FVKESK. The CDR3 DNA follows: TGTGCCAGCAGCCAGCAGGGGAATGAGCAGTTCTTC. It codes for CASSQQGNEQFF. Together with reference TRBV14 and TRBJ2-1, the CDR3 gives the full variable domain: EAGVTQFPSHSVIEKGQTVTLRCDPISGHDNLYWYRRVMGKEIKFLLHFVKESKQDESGMPNNRFLAERTGGTYSTLKVQPAELEDSGVYFCASSQQGNEQFFGPGTRLTVL.

The chain recombines TRBV23-1 with TRBJ1-1, with D possibly being TRBD1 (5 bases). TRBV23-1 has ORF status, its function being uncertain. Trimming cost V 0 bases and J 3 bases, with 14 bases left between them. This CDR3 is 16 amino acids long. CDR3 in DNA: TGCGCCAGCAGTCAATCAACAGGCGAGGAGGACACTGAAGCTTTCTTT. This encodes CASSQSTGEEDTEAFF.

The J gene is TRBJ1-5, the V gene TRBV28; D gene unclear. This CDR3 region has 15 residues. From germline, CDR1 is MDHEN and CDR2 SYDVKM. The V end was cut by 7 bases, the J end by 1 base, with 14 bases between. CDR3 DNA sequence: TGTGCCAGCACCCCCGCGGGGAGGAGCAATCAGCCCCAGCATTTT. Its translation: CASTPAGRSNQPQHF.

This clone showed up just a few times. The gene calls are TRBV6-5 and TRBJ2-7, with D possibly being TRBD2 (7 bases). CDR3 length equals 14 residues. V dropped 5 bases and J dropped 0 bases, with 11 bases sitting between them. The V gene's germline CDR1 is MNHEY and CDR2 SVGAGI. CDR3 amino acids: CASSRGATSYEQYF. The DNA for the CDR3 is TGTGCCAGCAGTCGGGGGGCCACCTCCTACGAGCAGTACTTC.

V is TRBV7-9 and J is TRBJ2-6, with TRBD1 identical over 9 bases. Germline values: CDR1 SEHNR, CDR2 FQNEAQ (reference sequence). CDR3 size: 15 residues. The trim removed 5 bases at V and 4 bases at J, leaving 3 bases unmatched. The DNA for the CDR3 is TGTGCCAGCAGCAAACAGGGGGCAGGGGCCAACGTCCTGACTTTC. Its protein product is CASSKQGAGANVLTF.

The genes are TRBV19 and TRBJ2-3; D ambiguous. Trimming removed 6 bases at V and 2 bases at J, with 15 bases between. The CDR3 spans 15 residues. From germline, CDR1 is LNHDA and CDR2 SQIVND (reference sequence). The CDR3 sequence: CASRGGRGPTDTQYF. The CDR3 nucleotides are TGTGCCAGTAGGGGTGGACGTGGACCCACAGATACGCAGTATTTT.

In this sample, this clone turned up once. The chain has TRBV7-8 and TRBJ2-5; D gene ambiguous. In germline, CDR1 is SGHVS, CDR2 FQNEAQ. V was pared by 5 bases and J by 1 base, with 2 bases between. This CDR3 is built from 11 residues. CDR3: CASSLQETQYF. DNA for the CDR3: TGTGCCAGCAGCCTCCAAGAGACCCAGTACTTC.

This clone appeared a few times. V usage is TRBV30 and J usage is TRBJ1-6; no firm D call. Germline V gives CDR1 GTSNPN, CDR2 SVGIG (reference sequence). The length of the CDR3 is 14 residues. V was pared by 3 bases and J by 0 bases, with 6 bases between. CDR3 loop: CAWRENSYNSPLHF. CDR3 in DNA: TGTGCCTGGAGAGAGAACTCCTATAATTCACCCCTCCACTTT. The full variable domain, completed using reference TRBV30 and TRBJ1-6, is SQTIHQWPATLVQPVGSPLSLECTVEGTSNPNLYWYRQAAGRGLQLLFYSVGIGQISSEVPQNLSASRPQDRQFILSSKKLLLSDSGFYLCAWRENSYNSPLHFGNGTRLTVT.

This clone was recorded at least ten times. The J gene is TRBJ1-1, the V gene TRBV7-9; no reliable D call. In germline, CDR1 is SEHNR, CDR2 FQNEAQ (reference sequence). CDR3 length equals 16 residues. Trimming stripped 4 bases from V and 5 bases from J, with 20 bases between. CDR3 nucleotides: TGTGCCAGCAGCTCCCTCTCAATGGGTGGGAAGACTGAAGCTTTCTTT. Its protein is CASSSLSMGGKTEAFF.

The chain joins TRBV19 to TRBJ2-1; 13 bases align to TRBD2. V shed 4 bases, J shed 7 bases, and the junction held 4 bases outside the gene matches. The CDR3 has 15 residues. Germline values: CDR1 LNHDA, CDR2 SQIVND (reference sequence). The CDR3: CASSTRTSGSNEQFF. The CDR3 nucleotides are TGTGCCAGTAGTACCCGGACTAGCGGGAGTAATGAGCAGTTCTTC.

Only a few counts were recorded for this clone. The same CDR3 can be traced to other DNA sequences in this sample. V usage is TRBV2 and J usage is TRBJ1-5, with D unresolved. The CDR3 has 13 residues. Deletions cut 5 bases from V and 4 bases from J, with 9 bases between. The germline CDR1 and CDR2 sequences are SNHLY and FYNNEI. The CDR3 here is CASSSRENQPQHF. The CDR3 DNA is TGTGCCAGCAGTTCGAGAGAGAATCAGCCCCAGCATTTT.